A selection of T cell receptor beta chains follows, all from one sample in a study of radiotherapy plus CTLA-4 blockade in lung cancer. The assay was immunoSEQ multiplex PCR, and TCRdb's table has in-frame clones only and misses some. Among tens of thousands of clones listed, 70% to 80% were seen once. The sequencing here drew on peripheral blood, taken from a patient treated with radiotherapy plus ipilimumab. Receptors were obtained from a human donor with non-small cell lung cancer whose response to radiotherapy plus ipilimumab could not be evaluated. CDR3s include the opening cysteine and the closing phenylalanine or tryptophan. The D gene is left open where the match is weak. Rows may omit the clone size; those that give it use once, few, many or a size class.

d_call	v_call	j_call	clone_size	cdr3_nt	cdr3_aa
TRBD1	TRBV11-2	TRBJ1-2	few	TGTGCCAGCGCCCCGCCTGGACAGGTCGCTCATGGCTACACCTTC	CASAPPGQVAHGYTF
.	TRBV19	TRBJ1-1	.	TGTGCCAGTAGACGGGAGAACACTGAAGCTTTCTTT	CASRRENTEAFF
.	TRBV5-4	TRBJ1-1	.	TGTGCCAGCAGCTTCCGACAGAACACTGAAGCTTTCTTT	CASSFRQNTEAFF
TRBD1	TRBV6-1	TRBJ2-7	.	TGTGCCACCGAGACAGGGACCCCCTACGAGCAGTACTTC	CATETGTPYEQYF
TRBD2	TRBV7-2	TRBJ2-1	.	TGTGCCAGCAGCTTAGCGCTTTCTAGCGGGGCCTACAATGAGCAGTTCTTC	CASSLALSSGAYNEQFF
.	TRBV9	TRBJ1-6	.	TGTGCCAGCTCCCCAGATAATTCACCCCTCCACTTT	CASSPDNSPLHF
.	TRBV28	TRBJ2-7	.	TGTGCCAGCAGTTCAAGATGGGCCGGCAGCTCCTACGAGCAGTACTTC	CASSSRWAGSSYEQYF
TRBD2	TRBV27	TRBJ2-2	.	TGTGCCAGCAGCCCGACTAGCGGGGCCCTGAACACCGGGGAGCTGTTTTTT	CASSPTSGALNTGELFF
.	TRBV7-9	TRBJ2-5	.	TGTGCCAGCAGCTGGACCGGGACTGGTGAAGAGACCCAGTACTTC	CASSWTGTGEETQYF
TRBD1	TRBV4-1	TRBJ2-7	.	TGCGCCAGCGGCCCGGGACAGGGGTTGGCCGAGCAGTACTTC	CASGPGQGLAEQYF
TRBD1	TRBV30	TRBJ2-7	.	TGTGCCGGGACCCGGGACAGACGCTACGAGCAGTACTTC	CAGTRDRRYEQYF
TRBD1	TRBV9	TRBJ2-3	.	TGTGCCAGCAGCCCTACACAGGGGGCTCTGCAGTATTTT	CASSPTQGALQYF
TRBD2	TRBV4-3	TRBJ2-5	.	TGCGCCAGCAGCCAACGCGGGGGGGCGGAGACCCAGTACTTC	CASSQRGGAETQYF
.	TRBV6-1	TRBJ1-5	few	TGTGCCAGCAGTGTTCAGGGTTCCCCCAATCAGCCCCAGCATTTT	CASSVQGSPNQPQHF
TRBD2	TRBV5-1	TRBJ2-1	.	TGCGCCAGCAGCCCGGGACTAGCGGGAAACAATGAGCAGTTCTTC	CASSPGLAGNNEQFF
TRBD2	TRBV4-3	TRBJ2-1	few	TGCGCCAGCAGCCAAGCACGGGCGGGGGGCAATGAGCAGTTCTTC	CASSQARAGGNEQFF
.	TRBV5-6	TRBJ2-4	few	TGTGCCAGCAACACCTTACTACTAGCCAAAAACATTCAGTACTTC	CASNTLLLAKNIQYF
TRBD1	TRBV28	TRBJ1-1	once	TGTGCCAGCAGTTTGGCCCCCAGGGGACAGGATGAAGCTTTCTTT	CASSLAPRGQDEAFF
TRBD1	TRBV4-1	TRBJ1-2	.	TGCGCCAGCAGACCCACAGGGGACCACGGCTACACCTTC	CASRPTGDHGYTF
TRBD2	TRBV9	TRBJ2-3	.	TGTGCCAGCAGCGGATATGTGGGGGGGAATACGCAGTATTTT	CASSGYVGGNTQYF
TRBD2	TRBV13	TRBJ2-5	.	TGTGCCAGCAGCTTAGCCAGCGGGATCGGCGAGACCCAGTACTTC	CASSLASGIGETQYF
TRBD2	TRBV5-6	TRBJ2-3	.	TGTGCCAGCAGCCAGGTGGGGGGGATGGCAGATACGCAGTATTTT	CASSQVGGMADTQYF